In this sample, the clone carrying this T cell receptor (beta chain) turned up many times. CDR3 length: 14 amino acids. V lost 1 base, J lost 3 bases, and 7 bases lay in between. CDR1 is MGHDK, CDR2 SYGVNS, per germline. The data are from a study of T-cell reconstitution after alpha-beta-depleted transplantation in children. Unique molecular identifiers were incorporated into the prepared TCRbeta library. Each CDR3 protein is one row after TCRdb ran MiXCR on the PCR reads. Among some 490,000 distinct CDR3 sequences listed, under 15% were seen once. V gene TRBV25-1 combines with J gene TRBJ2-1; D not resolved. The origin of this receptor is a human donor who donated a stem cell graft to a child with combined immunodeficiency. The sample here was PBMCs from the stem cell graft donor, taken from the stem cell graft. The CDR3 bases are TGTGCCAGCAGTGAATCCCCTAGCTACAATGAGCAGTTCTTC. Amino acid sequence: CASSESPSYNEQFF.